This T cell receptor (beta chain) was recorded in a study of cytomegalovirus exposure and HLA in healthy donors. General study findings and limits: An analysis was carried out later, and it reportedly showed fewer N-insertions in an Asian-associated ancestry cluster than the roughly 700-donor mean. Overall, approximately 150 TCR beta chains were annotated as cytomegalovirus-associated. Other equally common chains were less clonally expanded than HLA-associated TCR beta chains, a later analysis showed.

13 Jbeta primers and 60 Vbeta primers were used for the PCR. The repertoire was sequenced with immunoSEQ multiplex PCR; TCRdb's copy has only in-frame clones and lacks some. The sample gives 200,000 or so clones, more than 70% of which show up once; approximately 0.26% is in the top ten. These donors counted as nominally healthy when sampled, but unrecorded immune exposures were likely. Of note for this clone: As yet, its antigen is unknown.

This sequence originates from a boy younger than 18 in good health and CMV-seronegative. Sequenced: PBMCs.

This chain's CDR3 is CASSHRTGLNTEAFF. As DNA, the CDR3 is TGCGCCAGCAGCCACAGGACAGGGCTGAACACTGAAGCTTTCTTT. J is TRBJ1-1 and V is TRBV4-1; TRBD1 matches at 8 bases. This CDR3 region has 15 residues. The ends lost 3 bases at V and 0 bases at J; junction bases unmatched: 3. Germline loops: CDR1 MGHRA, CDR2 YSYEKL.